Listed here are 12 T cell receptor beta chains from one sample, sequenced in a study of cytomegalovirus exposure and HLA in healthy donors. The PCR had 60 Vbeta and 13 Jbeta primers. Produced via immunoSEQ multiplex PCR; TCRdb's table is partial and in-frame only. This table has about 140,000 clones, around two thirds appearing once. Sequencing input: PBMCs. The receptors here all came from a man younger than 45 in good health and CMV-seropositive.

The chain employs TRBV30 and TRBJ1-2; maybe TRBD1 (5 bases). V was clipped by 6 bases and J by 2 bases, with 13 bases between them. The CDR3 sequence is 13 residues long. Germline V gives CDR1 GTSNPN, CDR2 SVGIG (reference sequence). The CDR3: CACPSGGNYGYTF. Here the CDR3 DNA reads TGTGCCTGCCCCTCGGGGGGAAACTATGGCTACACCTTC.

In DNA, the CDR3 is TGTGCCTGGAGTCCCACAGGTGAAAAACTGTTTTTT. Protein: CAWSPTGEKLFF. The chain employs TRBV30 and TRBJ1-4; a possible D gene is TRBD1 (5 bases). Germline V gene data show CDR1 as GTSNPN and CDR2 as SVGIG (reference sequence). The CDR3 is made up of 12 amino acids. Trimming stripped 2 bases from V and 7 bases from J, with 8 bases between.

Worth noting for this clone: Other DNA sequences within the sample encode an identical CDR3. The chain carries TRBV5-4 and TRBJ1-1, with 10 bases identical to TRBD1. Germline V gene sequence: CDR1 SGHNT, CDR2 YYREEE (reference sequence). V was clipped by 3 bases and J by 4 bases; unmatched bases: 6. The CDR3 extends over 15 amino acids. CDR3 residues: CASSSGDRGVTEAFF. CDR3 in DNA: TGTGCCAGCAGCTCCGGGGACAGGGGTGTCACTGAAGCTTTCTTT.

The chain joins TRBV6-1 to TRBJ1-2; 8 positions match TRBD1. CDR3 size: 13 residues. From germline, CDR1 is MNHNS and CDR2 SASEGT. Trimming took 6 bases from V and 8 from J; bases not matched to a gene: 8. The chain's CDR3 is CASRSPTGDGYTF. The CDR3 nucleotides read TGTGCCAGCAGAAGCCCGACAGGGGACGGCTACACCTTC.

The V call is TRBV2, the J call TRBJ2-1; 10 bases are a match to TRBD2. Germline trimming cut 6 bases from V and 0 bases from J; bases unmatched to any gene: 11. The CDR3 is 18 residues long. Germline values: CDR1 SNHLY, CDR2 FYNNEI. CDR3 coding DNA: TGTGCCAGCAGCCCTGGGGGTAGCGGGAGGACCTCCTACAATGAGCAGTTCTTC. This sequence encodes CASSPGGSGRTSYNEQFF.

The CDR3 DNA reads TGCAGTGCCCCGAGGAACACTGAAGCTTTCTTT. Translating gives CSAPRNTEAFF. The chain has TRBV20-1 and TRBJ1-1; D not certain. The germline V and J ends were trimmed by 6 bases and 1 base, with 6 bases remaining between them. The CDR3 runs to 11 residues. The germline V gene encodes CDR1 DFQATT and CDR2 SNEGSKA (reference sequence).

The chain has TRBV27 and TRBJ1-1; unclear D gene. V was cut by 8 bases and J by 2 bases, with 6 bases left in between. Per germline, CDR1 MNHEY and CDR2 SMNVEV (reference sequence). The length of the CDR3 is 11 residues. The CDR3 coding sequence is TGTGCCAGCGGTAGAAACACTGAAGCTTTCTTT. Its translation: CASGRNTEAFF.

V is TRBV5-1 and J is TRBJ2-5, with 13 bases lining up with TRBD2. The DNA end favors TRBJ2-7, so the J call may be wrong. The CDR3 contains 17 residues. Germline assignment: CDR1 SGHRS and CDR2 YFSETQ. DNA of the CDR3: TGCGCCAGCAGCCCCGACCGCGGACTAGCGGGAGTCTACGAGCAGTACTTC. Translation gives CASSPDRGLAGVYEQYF.

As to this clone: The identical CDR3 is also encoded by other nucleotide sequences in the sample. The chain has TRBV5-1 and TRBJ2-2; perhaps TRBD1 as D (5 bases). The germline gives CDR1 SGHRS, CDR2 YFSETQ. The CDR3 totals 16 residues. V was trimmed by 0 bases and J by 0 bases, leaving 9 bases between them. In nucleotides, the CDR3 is TGCGCCAGCAGCTTGGGGAAGACAGCGAACACCGGGGAGCTGTTTTTT. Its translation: CASSLGKTANTGELFF.

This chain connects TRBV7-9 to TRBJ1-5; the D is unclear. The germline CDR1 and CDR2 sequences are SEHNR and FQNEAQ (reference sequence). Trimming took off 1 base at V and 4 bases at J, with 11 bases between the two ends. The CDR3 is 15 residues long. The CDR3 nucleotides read TGTGCCAGCAGCTTAGATAGGGCGGGGAATCAGCCCCAGCATTTT. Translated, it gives CASSLDRAGNQPQHF.

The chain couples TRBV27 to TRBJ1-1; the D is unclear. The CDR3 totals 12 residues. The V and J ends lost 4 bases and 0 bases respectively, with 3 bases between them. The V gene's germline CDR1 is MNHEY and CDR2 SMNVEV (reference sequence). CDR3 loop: CASSSVNTEAFF. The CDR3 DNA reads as TGTGCCAGCAGTTCAGTGAACACTGAAGCTTTCTTT.

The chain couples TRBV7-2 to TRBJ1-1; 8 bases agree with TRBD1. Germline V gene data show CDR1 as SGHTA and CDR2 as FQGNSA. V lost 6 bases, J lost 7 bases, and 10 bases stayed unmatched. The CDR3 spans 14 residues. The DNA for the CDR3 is TGTGCCAGCAGGGGTACAGGGGGTGGCTTTGAAGCTTTCTTT. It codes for CASRGTGGGFEAFF.